Listed below are T cell receptor beta chains from one sample, sequenced in a study of beta chain features in type 1 diabetes. The repertoire was sequenced with immunoSEQ multiplex PCR; TCRdb's copy has only in-frame clones and lacks some. The data contain 130,000 to 150,000 clones, around a tenth of them singletons. The sequenced sample consisted of central memory CD4+ T cells from blood. Receptors originate from a man in his late teens or twenties in good health. The CDR3 runs from the conserved cysteine through the conserved F or W. A D gene is named only where the DNA matches it firmly. The listing skips clone size in some rows; elsewhere it reads once, few, many or a size class.

J gene,clone size,D gene,V gene,CDR3 protein,CDR3 DNA
TRBJ1-2,few,TRBD1,TRBV2,CASSGTGEIDYTF,TGTGCCAGCTCCGGGACAGGGGAGATAGACTACACCTTC
TRBJ2-5,few,-,TRBV11-2,CASSLASLEETQYF,TGTGCCAGCAGCTTAGCTAGCCTAGAGGAGACCCAGTACTTC
TRBJ2-2,-,TRBD2,TRBV6-5,CASRKTSLGELFF,TGTGCCAGCAGAAAGACTAGCCTCGGGGAGCTGTTTTTT
TRBJ1-4,few,-,TRBV28,CASSLSGAVEKLFF,TGTGCCAGCAGCCTCTCAGGGGCGGTCGAAAAACTGTTTTTT
TRBJ2-7,-,TRBD1,TRBV6-5,CASTYMDRIYF,TGTGCCAGCACCTACATGGACAGGATTTACTTC
TRBJ2-1,-,-,TRBV7-9,CASSLRGLGANEQFF,TGTGCCAGCAGCCTCAGGGGCCTTGGGGCCAATGAGCAGTTCTTC
TRBJ2-7,-,TRBD1,TRBV5-1,CASSPYRGPSEQYF,TGCGCCAGCAGCCCGTACAGGGGCCCGAGCGAGCAGTACTTC
TRBJ2-1,few,TRBD2,TRBV5-4,CASSLAKVAGGYSYNEQFF,TGTGCCAGCAGCTTGGCCAAGGTAGCGGGGGGGTACTCCTACAATGAGCAGTTCTTC
TRBJ2-2,few,TRBD1,TRBV5-1,CASSFPTGTGELFF,TGCGCCAGCAGCTTTCCGACAGGGACCGGGGAGCTGTTTTTT
TRBJ2-7,-,TRBD2,TRBV7-9,CASSLGVGGVEEQYF,TGTGCCAGCAGCTTGGGAGTGGGAGGGGTGGAGGAGCAGTACTTC
TRBJ2-3,few,-,TRBV5-4,CASSLQGGRTDTQYF,TGTGCCAGCAGCTTGCAGGGGGGACGCACAGATACGCAGTATTTT
TRBJ2-7,few,TRBD2,TRBV7-2,CASSSSSGGLNYEQYF,TGTGCCAGCAGCTCCTCTAGCGGGGGCCTCAACTACGAGCAGTACTTC
TRBJ1-2,-,-,TRBV7-8,CASSLLAGAEGYTF,TGTGCCAGCAGCTTATTAGCAGGGGCGGAAGGCTACACCTTC
TRBJ2-1,-,TRBD1,TRBV9,CASSVVPQPGQSSYNEQFF,TGTGCCAGCAGCGTAGTACCCCAACCGGGACAGAGCTCCTACAATGAGCAGTTCTTC
TRBJ2-7,-,TRBD2,TRBV4-3,CASSQIAGGPYEQYF,TGCGCCAGCAGCCAGATAGCGGGGGGGCCGTACGAGCAGTACTTC
TRBJ2-5,-,-,TRBV11-2,CASSLAGPDETQYF,TGTGCCAGCAGCTTGGCGGGGCCTGATGAGACCCAGTACTTC
TRBJ2-3,-,TRBD1,TRBV9,CASGPNRGASTDTQYF,TGTGCCAGCGGCCCGAACAGGGGTGCTAGCACAGATACGCAGTATTTT
TRBJ2-7,few,-,TRBV18,CASSPTTIGGSYEQYF,TGTGCCAGCTCACCGACGACTATCGGGGGATCCTACGAGCAGTACTTC
TRBJ1-5,few,TRBD1,TRBV6-1,CASSEADRGQPQHF,TGTGCCAGCAGTGAAGCAGACAGGGGCCAGCCCCAGCATTTT
TRBJ2-7,few,-,TRBV6-6,CASSSTSFEQYF,TGTGCCAGCAGCTCAACTAGCTTCGAGCAGTACTTC
TRBJ2-2,few,-,TRBV6-4,CASSESDTGELFF,TGTGCCAGCAGCGAATCGGACACCGGGGAGCTGTTTTTT
TRBJ2-2,-,TRBD2,TRBV5-1,CASSYASGANTGELFF,TGCGCCAGCAGCTACGCTAGCGGGGCCAACACCGGGGAGCTGTTTTTT
TRBJ2-7,-,-,TRBV7-2,CASSPGWARGYEQYF,TGTGCCAGCAGCCCGGGGTGGGCCAGAGGCTACGAGCAGTACTTC
TRBJ2-7,many,TRBD1,TRBV4-3,CASSQYGTGFDEQYF,TGCGCCAGCAGCCAGTATGGGACAGGCTTCGACGAGCAGTACTTC
TRBJ2-1,many,TRBD1,TRBV7-3,CASSPGTVTYNEQFF,TGTGCCAGCAGCCCCGGGACAGTGACCTACAATGAGCAGTTCTTC
TRBJ2-4,many,TRBD1,TRBV7-2,CASSLSDRLSLYF,TGTGCCAGCAGCTTATCGGACAGGTTGAGCCTGTACTTC
TRBJ1-4,-,TRBD1,TRBV6-5,CASTETGSEKLFF,TGTGCCAGCACAGAGACAGGGAGCGAAAAACTGTTTTTT
TRBJ1-6,-,TRBD1,TRBV7-6,CASSLEQGAHSPLHF,TGTGCCAGCAGCTTAGAACAGGGGGCCCATTCACCCCTCCACTTT
TRBJ1-1,-,-,TRBV13,CASSTTRVKNTEAFF,TGTGCCAGCAGCACGACCAGGGTTAAGAACACTGAAGCTTTCTTT
TRBJ2-3,few,TRBD2,TRBV4-1,CASSQALRGGRGDTQYF,TGCGCCAGCAGCCAAGCATTGCGGGGGGGCAGGGGAGATACGCAGTATTTT
TRBJ1-5,-,-,TRBV7-2,CASSHTGPQPQHF,TGTGCCAGCAGCCATACAGGGCCACAGCCCCAGCATTTT
TRBJ2-7,few,-,TRBV7-9,CASSFHSGPLEQYF,TGTGCCAGCAGCTTTCATAGCGGACCCTTGGAGCAGTACTTC
TRBJ2-7,few,-,TRBV11-2,CASSYQGYEQYF,TGTGCCAGCAGCTATCAGGGTTACGAGCAGTACTTC
TRBJ2-7,-,TRBD1,TRBV2,CASSGSGTGHLEQYF,TGTGCCAGCAGTGGGTCCGGGACAGGCCATCTAGAGCAGTACTTC
TRBJ2-7,-,-,TRBV20-1,CSARQVYEQYF,TGCAGTGCTAGGCAGGTCTACGAGCAGTACTTC
TRBJ2-4,-,-,TRBV19,CASSIRAAKNIQYF,TGTGCCAGTAGTATCAGGGCAGCCAAAAACATTCAGTACTTC
TRBJ1-6,few,-,TRBV21-1,CASIPRQGRDSPLHF,TGTGCCAGCATCCCGAGACAGGGTAGGGATTCACCCCTCCACTTT
TRBJ2-3,-,TRBD2,TRBV7-9,CASSRDGLAGADTQYF,TGTGCCAGCAGCAGAGACGGACTAGCGGGGGCAGATACGCAGTATTTT
TRBJ2-3,few,TRBD1,TRBV7-2,CATRRDRVTDTQYF,TGTGCCACCCGCCGGGACAGGGTTACAGATACGCAGTATTTT
TRBJ1-2,few,TRBD1,TRBV7-3,CASSAGTGYGYTF,TGTGCCAGCAGCGCAGGGACAGGCTATGGCTACACCTTC
TRBJ2-2,few,-,TRBV2,CASGGTSRFTGELFF,TGTGCCAGCGGCGGGACTTCCCGTTTCACCGGGGAGCTGTTTTTT
TRBJ2-3,few,TRBD2,TRBV2,CASESTGLAGSGTDTQYF,TGTGCCAGCGAGTCTACGGGACTAGCGGGTTCAGGCACAGATACGCAGTATTTT
TRBJ2-7,-,-,TRBV28,CASILRGKRGEQYF,TGTGCCAGCATCCTCCGGGGAAAGAGAGGCGAGCAGTACTTC
TRBJ2-5,few,TRBD1,TRBV29-1,CSVEDRGQETQYF,TGCAGCGTGGAAGACAGGGGGCAAGAGACCCAGTACTTC
TRBJ2-7,-,TRBD1,TRBV9,CASSVDGTGGSYEQYF,TGTGCCAGCAGCGTAGACGGGACAGGAGGCTCCTACGAGCAGTACTTC